This T cell receptor (beta chain) was sequenced for a study of patients and donors after allogeneic stem cell transplantation (dated by TCRdb to the early 2020s). Preparation of the library involved RT-PCR. The instrument given in TCRdb is NextSeq 550. TCRdb's own reprocessing of the public reads used fastp at Q25 and MiXCR and kept productive beta chains. CDR3 protein sequences are deduplicated, and each keeps its most common genes and DNA. The sample table holds about 210,000 distinct CDR3 sequences, of which about 38% were seen once. Around 10% of the sample is taken by the ten largest. Details on this clonotype: Its antigen target is currently unknown. No much larger clone exists at a distance of one base, and base qualities are not known.

V drops 3 bases and J drops 0 bases, leaving 15 bases in between. The CDR3 sequence holds 16 residues, the cysteine and phenylalanine included. Here the CDR3 DNA is all that survives: 48 bases in frame from base 1. From a lookup of the germline V gene (reference sequence), CDR1 and CDR2 are DFQATT and SNEGSKA. The receptor comes from a human donor who was either an allogeneic HSCT recipient or a stem cell or donor lymphocyte infusion donor (not recorded which). It is not recorded whose cells these are; they may come from a transplant donor. The material sequenced was blood, either unsorted or a sorted T cell fraction (not recorded which). Recombination linked TRBV20-1 to TRBJ1-5, with the D gene not clear enough to name. The CDR3 is CSAREEGEYSNQPQHF. The nucleotides are TGCAGTGCTAGGGAAGAGGGCGAATATAGCAATCAGCCCCAGCATTTT.